Given below is one T cell receptor beta chain in context. Its antigen is unidentified. Assay used: immunoSEQ multiplex PCR; TCRdb lists only in-frame clones, some missing. The sample contains approximately 230,000 clones, 87% of which appear only once. The CDR3 has 14 amino acids. Germline V gene data show CDR1 as MNHEY and CDR2 as SMNVEV (reference sequence). V dropped 7 bases and J dropped 7; count of bases not matched to a gene: 2. The donors were in the approximately 120-subject validation cohort; that cohort was separate from the roughly 680-subject first cohort. This specimen belongs to a study of cytomegalovirus exposure and HLA in healthy donors. In the study overall: It was reported in a later analysis that the 90 to 150 validation repertoires used the same platform as the approximately 600 first-cohort repertoires.

Overall study results and limits: Across donors, most TCRs were seen rarely, yet some public ones were widespread. According to the study, approximately 150 TCR beta chains were cytomegalovirus-associated.

The TCR originated in a man aged 18 to 30 in good health and CMV-seropositive. The sequenced sample consisted of PBMCs. This chain links TRBV27 with TRBJ2-2, with 14 positions matching TRBD2. This CDR3 reads CASTGTSGGGELFF. For the CDR3, the DNA is TGTGCCAGCACAGGGACTAGCGGGGGCGGGGAGCTGTTTTTT.